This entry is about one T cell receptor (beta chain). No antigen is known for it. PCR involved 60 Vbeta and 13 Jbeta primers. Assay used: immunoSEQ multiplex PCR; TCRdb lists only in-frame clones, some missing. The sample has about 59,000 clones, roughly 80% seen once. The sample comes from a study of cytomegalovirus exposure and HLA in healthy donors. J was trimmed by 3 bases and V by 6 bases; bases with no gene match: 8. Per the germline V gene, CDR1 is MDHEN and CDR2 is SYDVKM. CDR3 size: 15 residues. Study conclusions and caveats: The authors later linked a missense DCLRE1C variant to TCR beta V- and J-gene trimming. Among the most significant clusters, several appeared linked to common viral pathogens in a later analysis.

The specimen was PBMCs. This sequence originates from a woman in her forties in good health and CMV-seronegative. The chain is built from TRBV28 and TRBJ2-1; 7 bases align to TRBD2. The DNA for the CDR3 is TGTGCCAGCAGCAGGGAACTAGCGAGCTACAATGAGCAGTTCTTC. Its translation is CASSRELASYNEQFF.